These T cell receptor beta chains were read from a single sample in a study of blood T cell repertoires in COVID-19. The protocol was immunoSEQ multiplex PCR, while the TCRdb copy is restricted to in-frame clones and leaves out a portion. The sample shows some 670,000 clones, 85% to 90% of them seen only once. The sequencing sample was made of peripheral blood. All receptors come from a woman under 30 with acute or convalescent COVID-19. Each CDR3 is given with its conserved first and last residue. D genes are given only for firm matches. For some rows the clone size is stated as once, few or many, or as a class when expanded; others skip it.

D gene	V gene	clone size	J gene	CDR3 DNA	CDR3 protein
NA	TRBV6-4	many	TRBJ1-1	TGTGCCAGCAGCGCAGGGGAGAACACTGAAGCTTTCTTT	CASSAGENTEAFF
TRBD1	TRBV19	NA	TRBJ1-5	TGTGCCAGTGGAACAGGGGTAGGCAATCAGCCCCAGCATTTT	CASGTGVGNQPQHF
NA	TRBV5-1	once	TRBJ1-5	TGCGCCAGCAGCTTGCGAGGGGGGGACAATCAGCCCCAGCATTTT	CASSLRGGDNQPQHF
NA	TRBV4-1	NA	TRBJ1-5	TGCGCCAGCAGCCATCAGGAATATAGCAATCAGCCCCAGCATTTT	CASSHQEYSNQPQHF
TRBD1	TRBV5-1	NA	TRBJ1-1	TGCGCCAGCAGCCCGACAGGGAGCGAAGCTTTCTTT	CASSPTGSEAFF
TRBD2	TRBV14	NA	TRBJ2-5	TGTGCCAGCAGCCCGGGACTAGCGGGGGCAGAGACCCAGTACTTC	CASSPGLAGAETQYF
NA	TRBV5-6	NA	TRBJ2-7	TGTGCCAGCAGCTTCCAGGGGATAGTAGTCCACGAGCAGTACTTC	CASSFQGIVVHEQYF
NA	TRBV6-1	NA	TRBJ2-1	TGTGCCAGCAGTGCCCCTCTTCTCCCAGGGGTAGGTGAGCAGTTCTTC	CASSAPLLPGVGEQFF
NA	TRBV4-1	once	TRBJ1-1	TGCGCCAGCAGCCAAGACGGCACTGAAGCTTTCTTT	CASSQDGTEAFF
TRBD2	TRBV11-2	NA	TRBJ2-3	TGTGCCAGCAGCTCGGCGGGGGGGCCGTATACGCAGTATTTT	CASSSAGGPYTQYF
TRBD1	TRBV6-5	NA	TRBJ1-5	TGTGCCAGCAGGGGACAGGGAGGTCAGCCCCAGCATTTT	CASRGQGGQPQHF
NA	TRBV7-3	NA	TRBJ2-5	TGTGCCAGCAGCTCCGGACTTCACTTCAAAGAGACCCAGTACTTC	CASSSGLHFKETQYF
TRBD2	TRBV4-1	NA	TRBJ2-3	TGCGCCAGCAGCCGGAGACTAGCGGGGCGCACAGATACGCAGTATTTT	CASSRRLAGRTDTQYF
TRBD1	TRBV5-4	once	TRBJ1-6	TGTGCCAGCAGCCTCGGGCCAATAACAGGGGCCAATAATTCACCCCTCCACTTT	CASSLGPITGANNSPLHF
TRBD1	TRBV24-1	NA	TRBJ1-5	TGTGCCACCAGTGATCCCGGGACAGGGGAACAGCCCCAGCATTTT	CATSDPGTGEQPQHF
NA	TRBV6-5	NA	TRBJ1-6	TGTGCCAGCAGTTCCTGGGAGGGCGGCTCACCCCTCCACTTT	CASSSWEGGSPLHF
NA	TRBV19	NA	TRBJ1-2	TGTGCCAGTAGTATAGATGAGGGCTATCATGGCTACACCTTC	CASSIDEGYHGYTF
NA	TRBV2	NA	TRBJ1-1	TGTGCCAGCAGGGGTCAGGGAGGCGCTTTCTTT	CASRGQGGAFF
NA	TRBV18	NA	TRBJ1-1	TGTGCCAGCTCACCGTGGCAGGGTGGGGAGAACACTGAAGCTTTCTTT	CASSPWQGGENTEAFF
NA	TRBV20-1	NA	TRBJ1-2	TGCAGTGCTAGTCAGCGCTATGGCTACACCTTC	CSASQRYGYTF
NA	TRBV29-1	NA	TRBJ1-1	TGCAGCGTTGATTCGCCGGGGAGCAAGGCTGAAGCTTTCTTT	CSVDSPGSKAEAFF
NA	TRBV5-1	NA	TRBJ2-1	TGCGCCAGCAGCTTGGGAGGGAATGAGCAGTTCTTC	CASSLGGNEQFF
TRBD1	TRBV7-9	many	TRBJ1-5	TGTGCCAGCAGCTTAGGAACCTTCCGGGACAGACCTAATCAGCCCCAGCATTTT	CASSLGTFRDRPNQPQHF
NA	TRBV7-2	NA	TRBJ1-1	TGTGCCAGCGCCTCCCGCGGGACTGAAGCTTTCTTT	CASASRGTEAFF
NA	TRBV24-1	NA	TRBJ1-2	TGTGCCACCAGTAATCAGCAACAGAGCTATGGCTACACCTTC	CATSNQQQSYGYTF
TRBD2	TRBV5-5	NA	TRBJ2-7	TGTGCCAGCCTTCGGGGGCCGGGACTAGAGTACGAGCAGTACTTC	CASLRGPGLEYEQYF
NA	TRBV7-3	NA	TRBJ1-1	TGTGCCAGCAGCGTGGACACGAACACTGAAGCTTTCTTT	CASSVDTNTEAFF
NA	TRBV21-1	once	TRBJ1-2	TGTGCCAGCAGCAAACCTCACCGGGACAGGGGGCTAAACTATGGCTACACCTTC	CASSKPHRDRGLNYGYTF
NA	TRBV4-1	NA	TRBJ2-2	TGCGCCAGCAGCCAAGGTTGGGGCGAATCCGGGGAGCTGTTTTTT	CASSQGWGESGELFF
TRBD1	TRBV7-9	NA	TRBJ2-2	TGTGCCAGCAGCTTAGACAGGGGGGCGAACACCGGGGAGCTGTTTTTT	CASSLDRGANTGELFF
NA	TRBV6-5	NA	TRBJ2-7	TGTGCCAGCAGTTACGATCAAGAGGGATTTTGGGAGCAGTACTTC	CASSYDQEGFWEQYF
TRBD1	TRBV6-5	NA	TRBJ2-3	TGTGCCAGCAGAACAGGGGGTGTAGATACGCAGTATTTT	CASRTGGVDTQYF
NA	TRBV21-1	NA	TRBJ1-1	TGTGCCAGCAGCAAATCCGTGGCGACAGGAGAAGACACTGAAGCTTTCTTT	CASSKSVATGEDTEAFF
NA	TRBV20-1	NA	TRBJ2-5	TGCAGTGCTAGAGTAAAAGAGACCCAGTACTTC	CSARVKETQYF
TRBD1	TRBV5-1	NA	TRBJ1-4	TGCGCCAGCAGTTACCAGGGGGCTGATGAAAAACTGTTTTTT	CASSYQGADEKLFF
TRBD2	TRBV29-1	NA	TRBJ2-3	TGCAGCGTTGTTGGTCGGGGGGGCTCGACTACGCAGTATTTT	CSVVGRGGSTTQYF
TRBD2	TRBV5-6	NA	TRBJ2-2	TGTGCCAGCAGCTTGGGCTGGGCTAGCGGGGTCGGCGGGGAGCTGTTTTTT	CASSLGWASGVGGELFF
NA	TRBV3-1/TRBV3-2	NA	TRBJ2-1	TGTGCCAGCAGCCGAAGGGGCCCCCTAGGACGGGAGCAGTTCTTC	CASSRRGPLGREQFF